Listed below are T cell receptor beta chains from one sample, sequenced in a study of human T cells and chemical hapten exposure. TCRdb processed the RACE reads anew with MiXCR; each CDR3 protein has one entry. Found here are approximately 79,000 distinct CDR3 sequences, about a tenth of them singletons; the top ten hold roughly 1.4%. The starting material was whole blood, obtained in connection with sensitization to the hapten diphenylcyclopropenone (DPC). Receptors were obtained from a woman in her forties or fifties with alopecia areata. Some clones in this sample may be carry-over from other donors' samples. Each CDR3 is given with its conserved first and last residue. D genes are given only for firm matches. Part of the rows lack a size; the others show once, few, many or a class for expanded clones.

d_call | j_call | cdr3_length | v_call | clone_size | cdr3_aa | cdr3_nt
TRBD2 | TRBJ2-2 | 16 | TRBV24-1 | - | CATSDWTSGSTGELFF | TGTGCCACCAGTGATTGGACTAGCGGGAGCACCGGGGAGCTGTTTTTT
TRBD1 | TRBJ2-3 | 13 | TRBV29-1 | - | CSVGDRTTDTQYF | TGCAGCGTTGGGGACAGGACCACAGATACGCAGTATTTT
- | TRBJ1-1 | 14 | TRBV18 | many | CASSPRTENTEAFF | TGTGCCAGCTCACCAAGGACGGAGAACACTGAAGCTTTCTTT
TRBD1 | TRBJ2-2 | 13 | TRBV27 | many | CASSRGDRGELFF | TGTGCCAGCAGTAGGGGGGACAGGGGGGAGCTGTTTTTT
- | TRBJ2-3 | 12 | TRBV13 | - | CASSLAGPTQYF | TGTGCCAGCAGCTTAGCGGGCCCTACGCAGTATTTT
TRBD1 | TRBJ1-1 | 15 | TRBV5-5 | few | CASSLVTGVLTEAFF | TGTGCCAGCAGCTTGGTTACAGGGGTGTTGACTGAAGCTTTCTTT
- | TRBJ2-1 | 17 | TRBV11-2 | - | CASSLEGSVPVYNEQFF | TGTGCCAGCAGCTTAGAAGGTAGCGTACCTGTATACAATGAGCAGTTCTTC
TRBD1 | TRBJ1-4 | 15 | TRBV3-1 | few | CASSQVATGVEKLFF | TGTGCCAGCAGCCAAGTGGCGACAGGGGTCGAAAAACTGTTTTTT
- | TRBJ1-3 | 15 | TRBV14 | - | CASSQGDRKVDTIYF | TGTGCCAGCAGCCAAGGTGACCGTAAGGTCGACACCATATATTTT
- | TRBJ1-6 | 18 | TRBV7-8 | - | CASSLAHGSSSYNSPLHF | TGTGCCAGCAGCTTAGCGCATGGTTCCAGCTCCTATAATTCACCCCTCCACTTT
TRBD2 | TRBJ2-1 | 14 | TRBV12-3/TRBV12-4 | - | CASSSQRGGSEQFF | TGTGCCAGCAGTTCCCAGCGGGGTGGGAGTGAGCAGTTCTTC
- | TRBJ1-3 | 15 | TRBV6-5 | many | CASSLDSISGNTIYF | TGTGCCAGCAGCCTGGACAGCATATCTGGAAACACCATATATTTT
TRBD2 | TRBJ2-3 | 15 | TRBV29-1 | few | CSVKGLAGPTDTQYF | TGCAGCGTTAAGGGACTAGCGGGCCCCACAGATACGCAGTATTTT
TRBD2 | TRBJ2-5 | 14 | TRBV25-1 | few | CASPQGAGRETQYF | TGTGCCAGCCCCCAAGGAGCGGGGCGAGAGACCCAGTACTTC
- | TRBJ2-1 | 16 | TRBV18 | many | CASSPDSGQRTNEQFF | TGTGCCAGCTCACCTGACTCGGGACAAAGGACCAATGAGCAGTTCTTC
- | TRBJ1-4 | 11 | TRBV29-1 | few | CSAGGREKLFF | TGCAGCGCCGGGGGTAGAGAAAAACTGTTTTTT
- | TRBJ1-1 | 12 | TRBV3-1 | many | CASSLSGIEAFF | TGTGCCAGCAGTTTAAGCGGTATTGAAGCTTTCTTT
TRBD2 | TRBJ2-1 | 15 | TRBV11-3 | few | CASSGLAGAYNEQFF | TGTGCCAGCAGCGGACTAGCGGGAGCCTACAATGAGCAGTTCTTC
TRBD1 | TRBJ1-2 | 11 | TRBV6-2/TRBV6-3 | - | CATSTGRRYTF | TGTGCCACCTCGACAGGGAGGCGCTACACCTTC
TRBD1 | TRBJ2-7 | 13 | TRBV20-1 | few | CSASGTGSYEQYF | TGCAGTGCTTCCGGGACAGGGTCCTACGAGCAGTACTTC
TRBD2 | TRBJ2-3 | 16 | TRBV7-6 | few | CASSSETGLATDTQYF | TGTGCCAGCAGCTCGGAGACGGGACTAGCGACAGATACGCAGTATTTT
TRBD2 | TRBJ2-7 | 15 | TRBV6-2/TRBV6-3 | few | CASRDPGLAGYEQYF | TGTGCCAGCAGGGACCCGGGACTAGCGGGATACGAGCAGTACTTC
TRBD2 | TRBJ2-1 | 10 | TRBV29-1 | few | CSVGTSVLFF | TGCAGCGTTGGGACTAGCGTTCTTTTCTTC
TRBD1 | TRBJ2-6 | 19 | TRBV7-2 | many | CASSRRQGGSLSGANVLTF | TGTGCCAGCAGCCGCAGACAGGGGGGTTCCCTGTCTGGGGCCAACGTCCTGACTTTC
TRBD1 | TRBJ2-1 | 12 | TRBV29-1 | few | CSVDPDRNEQFF | TGCAGCGTTGACCCGGACAGGAATGAGCAGTTCTTC
TRBD2 | TRBJ2-5 | 16 | TRBV4-1 | few | CASSQVPTSGQETQYF | TGCGCCAGCAGCCAAGTCCCGACTAGCGGTCAAGAGACCCAGTACTTC
TRBD1 | TRBJ2-2 | 16 | TRBV7-3 | many | CASSTPTGTAAGELFF | TGTGCCAGCAGCACCCCTACCGGGACAGCCGCCGGGGAGCTGTTTTTT
- | TRBJ1-1 | 12 | TRBV28 | - | CASSPRVRGAFF | TGTGCCAGCAGCCCCCGGGTCAGGGGAGCTTTCTTT
- | TRBJ1-1 | 12 | TRBV12-3/TRBV12-4 | many | CASSFRETTAFF | TGTGCCAGCAGTTTCCGAGAGACAACGGCTTTCTTT
- | TRBJ2-1 | 12 | TRBV7-6 | few | CASSQSVGEQFF | TGTGCCAGCAGCCAGAGCGTGGGGGAGCAGTTCTTC
- | TRBJ2-3 | 14 | TRBV20-1 | many | CSARVPGSTDTQYF | TGCAGTGCTAGAGTCCCGGGTAGCACAGATACGCAGTATTTT
- | TRBJ1-1 | 15 | TRBV6-2/TRBV6-3 | - | CASSPPPGLNTEAFF | TGTGCCAGCAGCCCCCCCCCAGGGCTGAACACTGAAGCTTTCTTT
- | TRBJ1-5 | 14 | TRBV6-5 | - | CASSPGQTIQPQHF | TGTGCCAGCAGCCCGGGACAAACAATCCAGCCCCAGCATTTT
- | TRBJ1-4 | 17 | TRBV18 | many | CASSPPAVTQLNEKLFF | TGTGCCAGCTCACCACCCGCGGTCACCCAACTTAATGAAAAACTGTTTTTT
- | TRBJ2-2 | 14 | TRBV28 | - | CASSFGQSTGELFF | TGTGCCAGCAGTTTTGGACAGTCCACCGGGGAGCTGTTTTTT
- | TRBJ2-1 | 14 | TRBV5-1 | many | CASSLAPGGLGQFF | TGCGCCAGCAGCTTGGCCCCCGGTGGCCTTGGGCAGTTCTTC
- | TRBJ2-1 | 16 | TRBV11-3 | few | CASSLNSLSSYNEQFF | TGTGCCAGCAGCCTCAACTCGCTTAGCTCCTACAATGAGCAGTTCTTC
- | TRBJ1-6 | 14 | TRBV10-2 | - | CASSEGQGRTPLHF | TGCGCCAGCAGTGAGGGGCAGGGACGGACACCCCTCCACTTT
TRBD1 | TRBJ1-1 | 13 | TRBV7-9 | many | CASSFGTAGEAFF | TGTGCCAGCAGCTTTGGGACAGCCGGTGAAGCTTTCTTT
TRBD1 | TRBJ1-6 | 15 | TRBV28 | many | CASSPGTGNNSPLHF | TGTGCCAGCAGTCCCGGGACAGGGAATAATTCACCCCTCCACTTT
TRBD2 | TRBJ2-3 | 17 | TRBV5-1 | - | CASSLGLLAGLTDTQYF | TGCGCCAGCAGCTTGGGGCTACTAGCGGGCCTCACAGATACGCAGTATTTT
TRBD2 | TRBJ2-3 | 20 | TRBV7-3 | - | CASSFLPRTSGRASTDTQYF | TGTGCCAGCAGCTTCCTCCCACGGACTAGCGGGAGGGCTAGCACAGATACGCAGTATTTT
- | TRBJ1-1 | 16 | TRBV7-2 | many | CASRRPDRGDTTEAFF | TGTGCCAGCAGGCGACCGGACCGGGGAGATACCACTGAAGCTTTCTTT
TRBD2 | TRBJ2-1 | 18 | TRBV5-1 | - | CASRRTGSTSGIYNEQFF | TGCGCCAGCAGGCGGACAGGGTCGACTAGCGGGATCTACAATGAGCAGTTCTTC
- | TRBJ1-2 | 15 | TRBV9 | many | CASSVDGRVVAGYTF | TGTGCCAGCAGCGTAGATGGCAGGGTTGTTGCCGGCTACACCTTC
- | TRBJ2-3 | 12 | TRBV13 | medium-sized | CASSLRTDTQYF | TGTGCCAGCAGCCTCCGCACAGATACGCAGTATTTT
- | TRBJ1-1 | 12 | TRBV18 | many | CASSPGNTEAFF | TGTGCCAGCTCCCCAGGGAACACTGAAGCCTTCTTT
- | TRBJ1-4 | 14 | TRBV4-2 | - | CASSSTQSNEKLFF | TGTGCCAGCAGCTCGACACAGTCTAATGAAAAACTGTTTTTT
- | TRBJ1-1 | 13 | TRBV7-2 | many | CASFGQWNTEAFF | TGTGCCAGCTTCGGACAGTGGAACACTGAAGCTTTCTTT
TRBD1 | TRBJ1-1 | 15 | TRBV11-2 | few | CASRKRTGSNTEAFF | TGTGCCAGCAGGAAACGGACAGGGTCGAACACTGAAGCTTTCTTT
- | TRBJ2-5 | 10 | TRBV21-1 | few | CASSRKTQYF | TGTGCCAGCAGCAGAAAGACCCAGTACTTC
TRBD1 | TRBJ2-7 | 14 | TRBV7-6 | once | CASSRDRAAYEQYF | TGTGCCAGCAGCCGGGACAGGGCTGCCTACGAGCAGTACTTC
TRBD2 | TRBJ2-7 | 15 | TRBV12-3/TRBV12-4 | - | CASSLSGSFPYEQYF | TGTGCCAGCAGCCTTAGCGGGAGTTTCCCCTACGAGCAGTACTTC
- | TRBJ2-2 | 16 | TRBV5-1 | few | CASSLQAGSRTGELFF | TGCGCCAGCAGCTTGCAAGCGGGTAGTAGGACCGGGGAGCTGTTTTTT
TRBD1 | TRBJ2-5 | 14 | TRBV29-1 | many | CSVAKGTGKETQYF | TGCAGCGTTGCGAAGGGGACAGGGAAAGAGACCCAGTACTTC
TRBD1 | TRBJ1-1 | 12 | TRBV28 | few | CASSLGTGATFF | TGTGCCAGCAGTTTAGGGACAGGGGCAACTTTCTTT
TRBD2 | TRBJ2-5 | 13 | TRBV10-2 | few | CASTGRGQETQYF | TGCGCCAGCACCGGGAGGGGCCAAGAGACCCAGTACTTC
- | TRBJ1-6 | 15 | TRBV7-3 | many | CASSLTSQGDSPLHF | TGTGCCAGCAGCTTAACGTCACAGGGCGATTCACCCCTCCACTTT